This T cell receptor beta chain was identified in a study of CD8 T cells in Susac syndrome. General study findings and limits: The study's TCR sequencing and HLA analysis drew on a certain number of individuals. That number was acknowledged as relatively small.

A word on this clonotype: Its antigen is as yet unknown.

The V end lost 6 bases, the J end lost 6 bases, and 12 bases lay between the germline ends. Germline CDR1 reads DFQATT; CDR2 reads SNEGSKA (reference sequence). This CDR3 spans 11 amino acids. With random hexamers, roughly 0.45 to 1 ug RNA was reverse transcribed. It was immunoSEQ multiplex PCR that amplified TCR beta CDR3 across 54 Vbeta and 13 Jbeta. TCRdb reprocessed the immunoSEQ multiplex PCR reads via MiXCR and lists one record per CDR3 protein. The sample lists over 150,000 distinct CDR3 sequences; 93% were seen once. The V gene is TRBV20-1, the J gene TRBJ2-7; D may be TRBD1 (5 bases). This receptor was identified in a human donor with multiple sclerosis. The sequencing sample was made of CD4+ T cells from PBMCs. CDR3 sequence: CSALIGVEQYF. In DNA, the CDR3 is TGCAGTGCGCTTATAGGGGTCGAGCAGTACTTC.